This TCR beta chain was recovered during a study of PD-1 blockade in mismatch repair-deficient tumors. In the study overall: Patients had around 11 mismatch repair-deficient cancer types, all previously treated and progressing.

Method: immunoSEQ multiplex PCR; TCRdb's copy keeps in-frame clones and lacks some. Here the sample spans 95,000 to 150,000 clones, 85% to 90% being singletons. TCRs were sequenced from a few patients responding to pembrolizumab. A single count supports this clone. Its antigen is not known. The CDR3 is 14 residues long. The V gene lost 4 bases and the J gene lost 5 bases, with 11 bases spanning the gap. The germline V gene encodes CDR1 SNHLY and CDR2 FYNNEI. Broader study findings: Tumor-resident clones, often undetectable pretreatment in blood, expanded then contracted after pembrolizumab.

The material sequenced was peripheral blood, taken 44 weeks after starting pembrolizumab. The chain uses TRBV2 and TRBJ2-2; no firm D call. The origin of this receptor is an adult with mismatch repair-deficient cancer. CDR3 region: CASSGSWNTGELFF. The CDR3 region has the DNA TGTGCCAGCAGTGGTAGTTGGAATACCGGGGAGCTGTTTTTT.